One and the same sample provided the 20 T cell receptor beta chains below, sequenced in a study of Ad26.COV2.S vaccination and SARS-CoV-2 variants. Only in-frame clones appear in the TCRdb table, and some are missing; sequencing was by immunoSEQ multiplex PCR. The sample lists about 350,000 clones; around 88% were seen once. This sample's treatment: over 15 received Ad26.COV2.S at low or high dose, single or two shots; about 5 received placebo; per-sample allocation not given. It was on day 63 after the first vaccine or placebo injection that samples were taken. The source material was peripheral blood, sampled in a trial of Ad26.COV2.S vaccine versus placebo. Receptors originate from a person aged 18-65 years who received the Ad26.COV2.S COVID-19 vaccine or a placebo.

The rearrangement joins TRBV27 to TRBJ1-5; TRBD1 is a possible D gene (6 bases). The V end was cut by 3 bases, the J end by 7 bases, with 10 bases between. The CDR3 covers 13 residues. Germline V gene lookup returns CDR1 MNHEY and CDR2 SMNVEV (reference sequence). The CDR3 DNA reads as TGTGCCAGCAGTTTCGCAACAGGGCAGCCCCAGCATTTT. This translates into CASSFATGQPQHF.

This chain uses TRBV2 with TRBJ2-1; D is possibly TRBD1 (6 bases). The CDR3 loop spans 14 amino acids. V was cut by 4 bases and J by 6 bases, with 13 bases left in between. Germline loops: CDR1 SNHLY, CDR2 FYNNEI. CDR3 region: CASSVLPGVNEQFF. The CDR3 bases are TGTGCCAGCAGTGTTTTACCAGGGGTCAATGAGCAGTTCTTC. Based on the CDR3 plus reference TRBV2 and TRBJ2-1, the full variable domain is EPEVTQTPSHQVTQMGQEVILRCVPISNHLYFYWYRQILGQKVEFLVSFYNNEISEKSEIFDDQFSVERPDGSNFTLKIRSTKLEDSAMYFCASSVLPGVNEQFFGPGTRLTVL.

A few counts support this clone. The V call is TRBV11-2, the J call TRBJ1-1, with D perhaps TRBD1 (6 bases). V was pared by 2 bases and J by 4 bases, with 14 bases between. Germline CDR1 SGHAT, CDR2 FQNNGV. The CDR3 spans 15 residues. The CDR3 protein is CASSLQWQGSTEAFF. DNA of the CDR3: TGTGCCAGCAGCTTACAGTGGCAGGGGAGCACTGAAGCTTTCTTT.

The rearrangement links TRBV19 to TRBJ1-1, with D uncertain. V lost 7 bases to trimming and J lost 1 base, with 10 bases between them. The germline V gene encodes CDR1 LNHDA and CDR2 SQIVND (reference sequence). The CDR3 loop spans 13 amino acids. For the CDR3, the DNA is TGTGCCAGTACCAACACCAGGAACACTGAAGCTTTCTTT. Protein sequence: CASTNTRNTEAFF.

This chain joins TRBV24-1 and TRBJ2-2, with 12 bases aligning to TRBD2. V shed 4 bases, J shed 4 bases, and the junction held 3 bases outside the gene matches. Germline CDR1 and CDR2: KGHDR and SFDVKD. The CDR3 has 16 residues. The DNA for the CDR3 is TGTGCCACCAGTGAAGGACTAGCGGGACTCACCGGGGAGCTGTTTTTT. It yields the protein CATSEGLAGLTGELFF.

The chain recombines TRBV27 with TRBJ1-5; the match to TRBD1 covers 9 bases. Per germline, CDR1 MNHEY and CDR2 SMNVEV (reference sequence). CDR3 size: 15 residues. Trimming took 8 bases from V and 3 from J; bases not matched to a gene: 8. CDR3 loop: CASPDRDRVNQPQHF. CDR3 DNA sequence: TGTGCCAGCCCAGATCGGGACAGGGTCAATCAGCCCCAGCATTTT.

CDR3 in amino acids: CASSQETGGRGEQFF. As DNA, the CDR3 is TGCGCCAGCAGCCAAGAGACAGGGGGCAGGGGAGAGCAGTTCTTC. This chain connects TRBV4-3 to TRBJ2-1; 10 positions agree with TRBD1. J was trimmed by 10 bases and V by 0 bases; bases with no gene match: 6. The V gene's germline CDR1 is LGHNA and CDR2 YSLEER. This CDR3 region has 15 residues.

The rearrangement links TRBV28 to TRBJ2-7, with D perhaps matching TRBD2 (7 bases). CDR1 is MDHEN, CDR2 SYDVKM, per germline. Between the trimmed V and J ends, which lost 1 base and 4 bases, there was a span of 14 bases. CDR3 size: 15 residues. CDR3 sequence: CASSLFGSGTYEQYF. Here the CDR3 DNA reads TGTGCCAGCAGTTTATTTGGAAGCGGGACATACGAGCAGTACTTC.

The J gene is TRBJ1-2, the V gene TRBV6-5; D is undetermined. Between the trimmed V and J ends, which lost 1 base and 7 bases, there was a span of 13 bases. Germline CDR1 reads MNHEY; CDR2 reads SVGAGI. This CDR3 spans 14 amino acids. CDR3 in DNA: TGTGCCAGCAGTTACTTCCAGTTCGACGGTGGCTACACCTTC. Its protein product is CASSYFQFDGGYTF.

The chain couples TRBV15 to TRBJ1-2; D possibly corresponds to TRBD1 (5 bases). The CDR3 runs to 12 residues. Trimming left V 0 bases short and J 14 bases short, with 13 bases between. Germline lookup yields CDR1 LNHNV and CDR2 YYDKDF (reference sequence). CDR3 protein: CATSRDGQRGTF. The CDR3 region has the DNA TGTGCCACCAGCAGAGATGGACAACGTGGTACCTTC.

V and J are TRBV7-9 and TRBJ2-3; 12 bases are shared with TRBD1. There are 14 residues in the CDR3. Germline assignment: CDR1 SEHNR and CDR2 FQNEAQ (reference sequence). Losses at the gene ends were 7 bases for V and 5 bases for J; bases not matched to a gene: 4. The CDR3 DNA follows: TGTGCCAGCAAGGGACAGGGGGCTGGAGATACGCAGTATTTT. This encodes CASKGQGAGDTQYF.

The chain couples TRBV3-1 (or the pseudogene TRBV3-2) to TRBJ2-2; possible D gene TRBD1, 5 bases. Trimming pared 5 bases from V and 4 bases from J, leaving 14 bases between. Germline assignment: CDR1 LGHDT and CDR2 YNNKEL (reference sequence). The CDR3 sequence is 15 residues long. The CDR3 sequence: CASSYRTSLTGELFF. The CDR3, as DNA: TGTGCCAGCAGCTACCGGACAAGCCTCACCGGGGAGCTGTTTTTT.

J is TRBJ2-7 and V is TRBV27; either TRBD1 or TRBD2 may fit D (6 bases each). Germline V gene data show CDR1 as MNHEY and CDR2 as SMNVEV (reference sequence). The CDR3 runs to 16 residues. V was shortened by 5 bases and J by 4 bases, with 21 bases between the two germline ends. DNA of the CDR3: TGTGCCAGCAGTCCAGGGGCCCGGCGGGGTAGGTACGAGCAGTACTTC. Translated: CASSPGARRGRYEQYF.

The chain combines TRBV6-5 with TRBJ1-4; possibly TRBD1 for D (6 bases). The germline V gene encodes CDR1 MNHEY and CDR2 SVGAGI. The V end lost 2 bases, the J end lost 6 bases, and 10 bases lay between the germline ends. The CDR3 spans 14 residues. The CDR3 loop is CASSYGAGDEKLFF. The CDR3 DNA is TGTGCCAGCAGTTACGGAGCAGGGGATGAAAAACTGTTTTTT.

V gene TRBV27 combines with J gene TRBJ1-6; no firm D call. V was clipped by 6 bases and J by 7 bases, with 16 bases between them. CDR1 and CDR2 (germline): MNHEY, SMNVEV (reference sequence). The CDR3 sequence is 15 residues long. CDR3 in amino acids: CASRNDAVGNSPLHF. The CDR3 nucleotides read TGTGCCAGCAGAAACGACGCGGTTGGCAATTCACCCCTCCACTTT.

The chain is built from TRBV18 and TRBJ2-7; TRBD1 matches at 8 bases. CDR1 is KGHSH and CDR2 is LQKENI in the germline V gene. The ends lost 3 bases at V and 6 bases at J; junction bases unmatched: 10. This CDR3 spans 15 amino acids. DNA of the CDR3: TGTGCCAGCTCACCGCCGGACAGGGTCGGAAGCGAGCAGTACTTC. As protein: CASSPPDRVGSEQYF.

The gene calls are TRBV7-6 and TRBJ2-2; D possibly corresponds to TRBD1 (5 bases). Germline-derived CDR1 and CDR2 are SGHVS and FNYEAQ. The CDR3 contains 15 residues. Trimming took 0 bases from V and 6 from J, leaving 11 bases between them. The CDR3 nucleotides are TGTGCCAGCAGCTTAGCGCGCAGGGCCGCCGGGGAGCTGTTTTTT. Protein product: CASSLARRAAGELFF.

The genes are TRBV2 and TRBJ2-1; 8 nucleotides align to TRBD2. The V segment lost 4 bases and the J segment 6 bases; nucleotides outside the gene matches: 2. The CDR3 runs 13 residues. Germline-derived CDR1 and CDR2 are SNHLY and FYNNEI. This CDR3 is CASSVGLVNEQFF. The CDR3 DNA follows: TGTGCCAGCAGTGTGGGACTAGTCAATGAGCAGTTCTTC.

The chain carries TRBV7-9 and TRBJ2-2; D remains ambiguous. Trimming pared 5 bases from V and 2 bases from J, leaving 18 bases between. The CDR3 has 17 amino acids. Per germline, CDR1 SEHNR and CDR2 FQNEAQ (reference sequence). Here the CDR3 reads CASSPTPRETNTGELFF. As DNA, the CDR3 is TGTGCCAGCAGCCCGACCCCTCGAGAAACCAACACCGGGGAGCTGTTTTTT.

The chain joins TRBV28 to TRBJ2-3, with a weak D call TRBD1 (5 bases). Germline V lookup: CDR1 MDHEN, CDR2 SYDVKM. V lost 3 bases to trimming and J lost 2 bases, with 12 bases between them. This CDR3 region has 15 residues. The CDR3 DNA reads TGTGCCAGCAGTTTCCCTAGGGGAATCACAGATACGCAGTATTTT. Translated, it gives CASSFPRGITDTQYF.